The rows below give T cell receptor beta chains drawn from one sample of a study of technical replicates of blood from a few donors. Method: immunoSEQ multiplex PCR; TCRdb's copy keeps in-frame clones and lacks some. The data show more than 65,000 clones, approximately 97% seen once. The sequencing input was T cells isolated from PBMCs. The receptors shown here come from a human donor in good health. CDR3s include the opening cysteine and the closing phenylalanine or tryptophan. The order of the fields is V gene, clone size, D gene, J gene, CDR3 DNA, CDR3 protein. A D gene is named only where the DNA matches it firmly. Size tells how often a clone was seen (once, few, many) or the class of an expanded clone, and some rows leave it out.

v_call: TRBV6-1
clone_size: -
d_call: -
j_call: TRBJ2-7
cdr3_nt: TGTGCCAGCAGTGCCTACTGGACAGAGACCTACGAGCAGTACTTC
cdr3_aa: CASSAYWTETYEQYF

v_call: TRBV5-4
clone_size: -
d_call: TRBD1
j_call: TRBJ2-5
cdr3_nt: TGTGCCAGCACCCCCAAAGGGGGCGGGGAGACCCAGTACTTC
cdr3_aa: CASTPKGGGETQYF

v_call: TRBV29-1
clone_size: once
d_call: -
j_call: TRBJ2-2
cdr3_nt: TGCAGCGGTAGCGGACCGAACACCGGGGAGCTGTTTTTT
cdr3_aa: CSGSGPNTGELFF

v_call: TRBV27
clone_size: once
d_call: -
j_call: TRBJ2-1
cdr3_nt: TGTGCCAGCAGTTACTCCAGGGCTAACAATGAGCAGTTCTTC
cdr3_aa: CASSYSRANNEQFF

v_call: TRBV28
clone_size: once
d_call: -
j_call: TRBJ1-1
cdr3_nt: TGTGCCAGCGTTTATTCGGGGGGGAACACTGAAGCTTTCTTT
cdr3_aa: CASVYSGGNTEAFF

v_call: TRBV27
clone_size: -
d_call: -
j_call: TRBJ1-2
cdr3_nt: TGTGCCAGCAGTTTATCGGGCGTTGGCTACACCTTC
cdr3_aa: CASSLSGVGYTF

v_call: TRBV14
clone_size: -
d_call: -
j_call: TRBJ2-4
cdr3_nt: TGTGCCAGCAGCCAACATAAGGGGGCCAAAAACATTCAGTACTTC
cdr3_aa: CASSQHKGAKNIQYF

v_call: TRBV6-6
clone_size: -
d_call: -
j_call: TRBJ1-1
cdr3_nt: TGTGCCAGCATCCGAACCCGCTCAGGTGGAAGTGAAGCTTTCTTT
cdr3_aa: CASIRTRSGGSEAFF

v_call: TRBV9
clone_size: -
d_call: -
j_call: TRBJ1-4
cdr3_nt: TGTGCCAGCAGCGAAACAGGGAGGGCTGAAAAACTGTTTTTT
cdr3_aa: CASSETGRAEKLFF

v_call: TRBV19
clone_size: -
d_call: -
j_call: TRBJ2-2
cdr3_nt: TGTGCCAGTAATTCCGTCAATCCCTTCAGCGGCTTCAACACCGGGGAGCTGTTTTTT
cdr3_aa: CASNSVNPFSGFNTGELFF

v_call: TRBV2
clone_size: -
d_call: -
j_call: TRBJ1-2
cdr3_nt: TGTGCCAGCAGTGAACCGGGGTTTGTCTATGGCTACACCTTC
cdr3_aa: CASSEPGFVYGYTF

v_call: TRBV9
clone_size: once
d_call: -
j_call: TRBJ2-3
cdr3_nt: TGTGCCAGCAGCCTCTGGGAAAGGGGGAAGGGCACAGATACGCAGTATTTT
cdr3_aa: CASSLWERGKGTDTQYF

v_call: TRBV7-9
clone_size: -
d_call: TRBD1
j_call: TRBJ2-7
cdr3_nt: TGTGCCAGCAGCCACCGACAGGGGAACACCTACGAGCAGTACTTC
cdr3_aa: CASSHRQGNTYEQYF

v_call: TRBV19
clone_size: -
d_call: TRBD1
j_call: TRBJ1-2
cdr3_nt: TGTGCCAGTAGTTCCCCGACAGGGGCAAGGGATGGCTACACCTTC
cdr3_aa: CASSSPTGARDGYTF

v_call: TRBV7-9
clone_size: -
d_call: -
j_call: TRBJ1-2
cdr3_nt: TGTGCCAGCAGCTTCTTTCGTCCTGGGAGCCCCTATGGCTACACCTTC
cdr3_aa: CASSFFRPGSPYGYTF

v_call: TRBV15
clone_size: -
d_call: -
j_call: TRBJ2-1
cdr3_nt: TGTGCCACCAGCAGAGAGGCAGGGTATAATGAGCAGTTCTTC
cdr3_aa: CATSREAGYNEQFF

v_call: TRBV4-2
clone_size: -
d_call: -
j_call: TRBJ2-3
cdr3_nt: TGTGCCAGCAGCCAGGCGGGGACGAGCACAGATACGCAGTATTTT
cdr3_aa: CASSQAGTSTDTQYF